One and the same sample provided the 17 T cell receptor beta chains below, sequenced in a study of blood T cell repertoires in COVID-19. Some clones are missing from TCRdb's copy, which holds only in-frame ones; the method was immunoSEQ multiplex PCR. The sample carries 150,000 to 200,000 clones, about 88% recorded once. The specimen sequenced was PBMCs or T cells enriched from blood (not recorded which). The receptors originated from a woman aged 18-29 years who had recovered from COVID-19.

The genes are TRBV27 and TRBJ2-6, with D possibly matching TRBD2 (6 bases). The CDR3 is 19 amino acids. V was shortened by 0 bases and J by 2 bases, with 17 bases between the two germline ends. CDR1 is MNHEY and CDR2 is SMNVEV in the germline V gene (reference sequence). The CDR3 region has the DNA TGTGCCAGCAGTTTATCGGTCGGGACTGGGTTCCCTGGGGCCAACGTCCTGACTTTC. This encodes CASSLSVGTGFPGANVLTF.

The chain recombines TRBV5-4 with TRBJ1-1; D unclear. V lost 0 bases and J lost 1, with 4 bases in between. This CDR3 contains 13 residues. Per the germline V gene, CDR1 is SGHNT and CDR2 is YYREEE (reference sequence). This CDR3 is CASSLGRNTEAFF. Written as DNA, the CDR3 is TGTGCCAGCAGCTTGGGCAGGAACACTGAAGCTTTCTTT.

The chain employs TRBV28 and TRBJ2-1, with D tentatively TRBD2 (6 bases). Germline V lookup: CDR1 MDHEN, CDR2 SYDVKM. V lost 7 bases and J lost 3, with 16 bases in between. The length of the CDR3 is 15 residues. The DNA for the CDR3 is TGTGCCAGCAAGGAAGCGGGCCTGAACTACAATGAGCAGTTCTTC. Translating it yields CASKEAGLNYNEQFF. The full variable domain, completed using reference TRBV28 and TRBJ2-1, is DVKVTQSSRYLVKRTGEKVFLECVQDMDHENMFWYRQDPGLGLRLIYFSYDVKMKEKGDIPEGYSVSREKKERFSLILESASTNQTSMYLCASKEAGLNYNEQFFGPGTRLTVL.

This clone was detected once. The chain joins TRBV6-2 or TRBV6-3 to TRBJ2-7; 9 nucleotides agree with TRBD1. The CDR3 extends over 15 amino acids. Trimming at V came to 1 base and at J to 3 bases, leaving 4 bases not matched to a gene. Germline CDR1 MNHEY, CDR2 SVGEGT. The CDR3 is CASSYFGGQGYEQYF. The CDR3 DNA is TGTGCCAGCAGTTACTTCGGGGGACAGGGCTACGAGCAGTACTTC.

V and J are TRBV5-5 and TRBJ2-7; D may be TRBD1 (5 bases). Germline V gene data show CDR1 as SGHKS and CDR2 as YYEKEE (reference sequence). V was trimmed by 0 bases and J by 2 bases, leaving 21 bases between them. CDR3 length equals 18 residues. CDR3 residues: CASSLARWGRTRAYEQYF. CDR3 coding DNA: TGTGCCAGCAGCTTGGCCCGGTGGGGTCGGACACGGGCCTACGAGCAGTACTTC.

The chain uses TRBV24-1 and TRBJ2-7; TRBD1 might be the D (6 bases). The CDR3 length is 14 residues. V was trimmed by 3 bases and J by 6 bases, leaving 14 bases between them. The germline gives CDR1 KGHDR, CDR2 SFDVKD. Here the CDR3 DNA reads TGTGCCACCAGTGATCGGAGCAGGGGACGCGAGCAGTACTTC. Its protein is CATSDRSRGREQYF.

The V and J genes are TRBV6-5 and TRBJ1-1; tentatively, D is TRBD1 (5 bases). The CDR3 consists of 14 residues. From germline, CDR1 is MNHEY and CDR2 SVGAGI. Trimming left V 6 bases short and J 5 bases short, with 16 bases between. The CDR3: CASSATGLGTEAFF. The CDR3 DNA sequence: TGTGCCAGCAGCGCTACAGGTCTTGGTACTGAAGCTTTCTTT.

This clone has just one count. This chain connects TRBV10-3 to TRBJ1-6; 9 bases agree with TRBD1. After removal of 4 bases from V and 5 bases from J, the junction contained 0 bases not matched to a gene. CDR1 and CDR2 from the germline V gene are ENHRY and SYGVKD. CDR3 length: 14 residues. The CDR3 DNA reads as TGTGCCATCAGTGGGACAGGGGATAATTCACCCCTCCACTTT. It is translated as CAISGTGDNSPLHF.

This clone has just one count. V and J are TRBV2 and TRBJ2-7; 7 bases map to TRBD2. The CDR3 runs 14 residues. The V segment lost 5 bases and the J segment 0 bases; nucleotides outside the gene matches: 4. CDR1 is SNHLY, CDR2 FYNNEI, per germline. The CDR3 DNA sequence: TGTGCCAGCAGTCAGCGGGGCTACTCCTACGAGCAGTACTTC. The encoded protein is CASSQRGYSYEQYF.

This rearrangement joins TRBV2 to TRBJ2-3, with D possibly being TRBD1 (5 bases). Trimming removed 9 bases at V and 4 bases at J, with 11 bases between. This CDR3 is 12 amino acids long. Germline V lookup: CDR1 SNHLY, CDR2 FYNNEI. CDR3 DNA sequence: TGTGCCAGTCAGGGTCTCGCAGATACGCAGTATTTT. Translation: CASQGLADTQYF.

V usage is TRBV6-5 and J usage is TRBJ1-2, with D possibly matching TRBD1 (6 bases). Germline CDR1 and CDR2: MNHEY and SVGAGI. V lost 6 bases, J lost 5 bases, and 13 bases lay in between. The length of the CDR3 is 13 residues. In DNA form, the CDR3 reads TGTGCCAGCAGAAAACAGGGACCGTATGGCTACACCTTC. As protein: CASRKQGPYGYTF.

The gene calls are TRBV9 and TRBJ1-1; TRBD1 matches at 7 bases. J was trimmed by 9 bases and V by 4 bases; bases with no gene match: 21. The CDR3 has 17 residues. CDR1 is SGDLS and CDR2 is YYNGEE in the germline V gene. CDR3 protein: CASSPTLRGPTPAKAFF. CDR3 coding DNA: TGTGCCAGCAGCCCGACCTTAAGGGGGCCCACTCCCGCGAAAGCTTTCTTT. Full variable domain (remainder filled in from reference TRBV9 and TRBJ1-1): DSGVTQTPKHLITATGQRVTLRCSPRSGDLSVYWYQQSLDQGLQFLIQYYNGEERAKGNILERFSAQQFPDLHSELNLSSLELGDSALYFCASSPTLRGPTPAKAFFGQGTRLTVV.

This clone was picked up a small number of times. This sequence joins TRBV30 and TRBJ2-5; the match to TRBD2 covers 9 bases. The V gene end was trimmed by 2 bases and the J gene end by 1 base; junction bases not matched to a gene: 14. The CDR3 sequence is 18 residues long. Germline values: CDR1 GTSNPN, CDR2 SVGIG (reference sequence). CDR3 nucleotides: TGTGCCTGGAGTCACAGACTAGCGGATCTTTGGATCCAAGAGACCCAGTACTTC. Protein sequence: CAWSHRLADLWIQETQYF.

The V and J genes are TRBV30 and TRBJ1-5, with D possibly matching TRBD1 (6 bases). The CDR3 consists of 13 residues. Trimming took 5 bases from V and 4 from J, leaving 12 bases between them. CDR1 GTSNPN and CDR2 SVGIG come from the germline V gene (reference sequence). The CDR3, as DNA: TGTGCCTGGGCGGGGGGCCTTAATCAGCCCCAGCATTTT. Residues: CAWAGGLNQPQHF.

As to this clone: Other DNA sequences from this sample encode an identical CDR3 as well. The V gene is TRBV6-5, the J gene TRBJ1-2, with unresolved D. Germline values: CDR1 MNHEY, CDR2 SVGAGI. The CDR3 runs to 13 residues. V shed 0 bases and J shed 4 bases, with 6 bases lying between them. The CDR3 loop is CASSYSTGYGYTF. CDR3 in DNA: TGTGCCAGCAGTTACTCGACGGGCTATGGCTACACCTTC.

The chain has TRBV5-4 and TRBJ2-1, with 9 positions matching TRBD2. This CDR3 comprises 16 residues. CDR1 SGHNT and CDR2 YYREEE come from the germline V gene (reference sequence). The J segment lost 5 bases and the V segment lost 4 bases, leaving 10 bases of the junction unmatched. The CDR3 loop reads CASSTTLAGIDNEQFF. The DNA of the CDR3 is TGTGCCAGCAGCACCACTCTAGCGGGAATAGACAATGAGCAGTTCTTC. Based on the CDR3 plus reference TRBV5-4 and TRBJ2-1, the full variable domain is ETGVTQSPTHLIKTRGQQVTLRCSSQSGHNTVSWYQQALGQGPQFIFQYYREEENGRGNFPPRFSGLQFPNYSSELNVNALELDDSALYLCASSTTLAGIDNEQFFGPGTRLTVL.

This clone was counted a single time. Here the CDR3 DNA reads TGTGCCAGTGGACTAACGTCCTACGAGCAGTACTTC. Translated, it gives CASGLTSYEQYF. This chain joins TRBV28 and TRBJ2-7; a possible D gene is TRBD2 (6 bases). The V and J ends lost 9 bases and 1 base respectively, with 10 bases between them. The CDR3 is made up of 12 amino acids. CDR1 is MDHEN and CDR2 is SYDVKM in the germline V gene.